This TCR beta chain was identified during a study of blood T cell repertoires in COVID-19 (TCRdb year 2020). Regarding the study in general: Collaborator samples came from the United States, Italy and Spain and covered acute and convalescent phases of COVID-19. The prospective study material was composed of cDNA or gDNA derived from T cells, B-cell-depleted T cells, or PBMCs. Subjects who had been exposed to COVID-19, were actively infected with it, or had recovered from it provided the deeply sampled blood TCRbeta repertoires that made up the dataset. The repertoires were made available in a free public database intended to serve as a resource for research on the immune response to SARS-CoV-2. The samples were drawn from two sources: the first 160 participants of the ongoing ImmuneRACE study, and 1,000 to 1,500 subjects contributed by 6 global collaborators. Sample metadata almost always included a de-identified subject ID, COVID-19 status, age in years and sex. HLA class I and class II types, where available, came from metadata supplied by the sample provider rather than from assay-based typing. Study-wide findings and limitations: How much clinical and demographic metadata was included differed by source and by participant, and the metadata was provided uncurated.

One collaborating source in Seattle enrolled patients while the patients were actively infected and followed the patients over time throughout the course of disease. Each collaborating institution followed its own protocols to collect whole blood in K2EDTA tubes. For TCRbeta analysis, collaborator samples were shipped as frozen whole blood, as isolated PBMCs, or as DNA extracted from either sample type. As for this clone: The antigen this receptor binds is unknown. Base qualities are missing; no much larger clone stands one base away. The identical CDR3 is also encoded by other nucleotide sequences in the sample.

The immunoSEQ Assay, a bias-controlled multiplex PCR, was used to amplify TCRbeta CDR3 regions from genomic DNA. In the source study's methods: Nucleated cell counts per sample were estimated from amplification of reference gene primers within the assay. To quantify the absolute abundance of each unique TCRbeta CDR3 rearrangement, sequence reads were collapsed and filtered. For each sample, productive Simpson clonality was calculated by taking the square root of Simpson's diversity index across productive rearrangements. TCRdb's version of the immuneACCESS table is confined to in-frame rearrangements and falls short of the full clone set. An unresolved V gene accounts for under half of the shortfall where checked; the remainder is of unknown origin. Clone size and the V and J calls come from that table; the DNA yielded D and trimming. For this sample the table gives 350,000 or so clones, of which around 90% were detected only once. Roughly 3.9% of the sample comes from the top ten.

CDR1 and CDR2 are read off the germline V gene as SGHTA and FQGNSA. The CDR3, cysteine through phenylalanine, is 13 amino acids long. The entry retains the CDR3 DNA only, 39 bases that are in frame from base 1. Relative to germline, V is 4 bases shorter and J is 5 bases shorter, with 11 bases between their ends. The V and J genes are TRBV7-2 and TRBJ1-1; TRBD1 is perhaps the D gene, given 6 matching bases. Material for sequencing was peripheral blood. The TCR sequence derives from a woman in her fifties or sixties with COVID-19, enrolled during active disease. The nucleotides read TGTGCCAGCAGCTCTCAGGGGTATACTGAAGCTTTCTTT. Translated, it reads CASSSQGYTEAFF.